What follows are 22 T cell receptor beta chains derived from one specimen sequenced in a study of T cells in Graves' hyperthyroidism and ophthalmopathy. Regions amplified from RNA transcripts were the TCR beta CDR3 regions. RT-PCR in the first round (using the HTBI primer set) targeted the TCR CDR3. TCRdb re-analysed the multiplex PCR reads in MiXCR, keeping a single row per CDR3 protein. The profile shows fewer than 450,000 distinct CDR3 sequences, roughly 15% of them singletons. What was sequenced was blood. These receptors all stem from a woman in her thirties with Graves' hyperthyroidism that later progressed to Graves' ophthalmopathy.

The V and J genes are TRBV15 and TRBJ1-2; the match to TRBD1 covers 12 bases. V shed 9 bases, J shed 2 bases, and the junction held 16 bases outside the gene matches. Germline CDR1 is LNHNV and CDR2 is YYDKDF (reference sequence). The CDR3 is 18 amino acids. CDR3 protein: CATRDRDRGREANYGYTF. In DNA form, the CDR3 reads TGTGCCACACGGGACCGGGACAGGGGGCGAGAAGCAAACTATGGCTACACCTTC. Supplemented by reference TRBV15 and TRBJ1-2, the full variable domain reads DAMVIQNPRYQVTQFGKPVTLSCSQTLNHNVMYWYQQKSSQAPKLLFHYYDKDFNNEADTPDNFQSRRPNTSFCFLDIRSPGLGDTAMYLCATRDRDRGREANYGYTFGSGTRLTVV.

This clonotype was seen ten or more times. The chain joins TRBV6-1 to TRBJ1-6; D is uncertain. Looked up from germline, CDR1 is MNHNS and CDR2 is SASEGT. This CDR3 has 16 residues. Trimming removed 4 bases from V and 3 bases from J, with 13 bases in between. DNA of the CDR3: TGTGCCAGCAGTGCCCCGACGGGATACTATAATTCACCCCTCCACTTT. It encodes CASSAPTGYYNSPLHF.

This clonotype was detected many times. The chain links TRBV5-5 to TRBJ2-5; 7 bases fit TRBD2. Per the germline V gene, CDR1 is SGHKS and CDR2 is YYEKEE (reference sequence). Germline trimming cut 4 bases from V and 2 bases from J; bases unmatched to any gene: 5. The CDR3 consists of 14 residues. DNA for the CDR3: TGTGCCAGCAGCCCCGGGGGGATACAAGAGACCCAGTACTTC. Its translation is CASSPGGIQETQYF.

This clonotype was picked up many times. This chain uses TRBV11-2 with TRBJ2-1; tentatively, D is TRBD2 (6 bases). Germline V lookup: CDR1 SGHAT, CDR2 FQNNGV. Trimming shortened V by 2 bases and J by 3 bases, and 8 bases separated the two germline ends. The CDR3 contains 14 residues. CDR3 region: CASSLRGGYNEQFF. The CDR3 DNA reads as TGTGCCAGCAGCTTACGGGGAGGCTACAATGAGCAGTTCTTC.

The chain carries TRBV11-2 and TRBJ2-1; 7 bases map to TRBD1. This CDR3 is built from 15 residues. Germline V gives CDR1 SGHAT, CDR2 FQNNGV. V trimming: 8 bases; J trimming: 0 bases; junction bases outside the gene matches: 7. CDR3 amino acids: CASRDSKSSYNEQFF. The CDR3, as DNA: TGTGCCAGCCGGGACAGCAAGAGCTCCTACAATGAGCAGTTCTTC.

The J gene is TRBJ2-1, the V gene TRBV24-1, with D possibly matching TRBD2 (5 bases). This CDR3 contains 14 residues. V lost 5 bases and J lost 0, with 7 bases in between. In germline, CDR1 is KGHDR, CDR2 SFDVKD. The CDR3 DNA follows: TGTGCCACCAGTGTAGAGGGCTCCTACAATGAGCAGTTCTTC. Protein product: CATSVEGSYNEQFF.

This clonotype was recorded at least ten times. The chain uses TRBV20-1 and TRBJ2-5; D uncertain. Germline V gene sequence: CDR1 DFQATT, CDR2 SNEGSKA (reference sequence). V was cut by 0 bases and J by 5 bases, with 13 bases left in between. This CDR3 is 14 amino acids long. CDR3 sequence reads: CSARDPFGAETQYF. The CDR3 DNA reads TGCAGTGCTAGAGATCCTTTCGGAGCTGAGACCCAGTACTTC.

This clonotype came up many times. This CDR3 reads CASSSRLAGDSYNEQFF. The CDR3 nucleotides read TGTGCCAGCAGTTCCCGGCTAGCGGGAGACTCCTACAATGAGCAGTTCTTC. The chain employs TRBV12-3 or TRBV12-4 and TRBJ2-1; TRBD2 matches 10 bases. V lost 4 bases, J lost 0 bases, and 6 bases stayed unmatched. This CDR3 region has 17 residues.

This clonotype was picked up many times. The chain joins TRBV6-1 to TRBJ2-1, with D possibly called TRBD1 or TRBD2 (5 bases each). This CDR3 comprises 16 residues. Germline values: CDR1 MNHNS, CDR2 SASEGT. Between the trimmed V and J ends, which lost 4 bases and 3 bases, there was a span of 16 bases. The CDR3 DNA reads TGTGCCAGCAGTGCCCGGGACCCGAGTTTCTACAATGAGCAGTTCTTC. Translation: CASSARDPSFYNEQFF.

The chain links TRBV11-2 to TRBJ2-3; tentatively, D is TRBD2 (5 bases). V dropped 5 bases and J dropped 0 bases, with 15 bases sitting between them. The CDR3 covers 16 residues. Germline assignment: CDR1 SGHAT and CDR2 FQNNGV. CDR3 DNA sequence: TGTGCCAGCAGCCGCGCGTCGGGGTCTAGCACAGATACGCAGTATTTT. This translates into CASSRASGSSTDTQYF.

The chain is built from TRBV4-1 and TRBJ2-7; D is ambiguous. This CDR3 comprises 14 residues. Germline loops: CDR1 MGHRA, CDR2 YSYEKL. Deletions cut 0 bases from V and 2 bases from J, with 8 bases between. The CDR3 DNA reads as TGCGCCAGCAGCCAAGAAGGATCAACCTACGAGCAGTACTTC. Its protein product is CASSQEGSTYEQYF.

In its sample, this clonotype was seen many times. The chain couples TRBV29-1 to TRBJ2-3; TRBD2 matches at 14 bases. Germline CDR1 is SQVTM and CDR2 is ANQGSEA. Germline trimming cut 6 bases from V and 0 bases from J; bases unmatched to any gene: 14. The CDR3 totals 19 residues. The CDR3 coding sequence is TGCAGCGTGAAACCGGGACTAGCGGGAGCTGGTTCTAGCACAGATACGCAGTATTTT. It is translated as CSVKPGLAGAGSSTDTQYF.

The CDR3 coding sequence is TGTGCCAGCAGCCCTTTCCATAGCGGGCCAGAGACCCAGTACTTC. The encoded protein is CASSPFHSGPETQYF. This chain links TRBV3-1 with TRBJ2-5; 7 bases match TRBD2. The CDR3 totals 15 residues. V dropped 4 bases and J dropped 4; count of bases not matched to a gene: 9. The germline V gene encodes CDR1 LGHDT and CDR2 YNNKEL (reference sequence).

The sample holds a few counts of this clonotype. The CDR3 is CASSQRLSGNTIYF. The CDR3 DNA is TGTGCCAGCAGCCAAAGACTTTCCGGAAACACCATATATTTT. The rearrangement links TRBV3-1 to TRBJ1-3; unclear D gene. V shed 2 bases and J shed 4 bases, with 9 bases lying between them. Germline-derived CDR1 and CDR2 are LGHDT and YNNKEL (reference sequence). This CDR3 spans 14 amino acids.

V usage is TRBV29-1 and J usage is TRBJ2-3; weak D call: TRBD2 (7 bases). The germline V gene has CDR1 SQVTM and CDR2 ANQGSEA. The CDR3 has 18 amino acids. V was trimmed by 6 bases and J by 0 bases, leaving 25 bases between them. CDR3 loop: CSVLGGQPKDLSTDTQYF. The DNA for the CDR3 is TGCAGCGTCCTCGGGGGGCAGCCGAAGGATCTTAGCACAGATACGCAGTATTTT.

This clonotype was observed at least ten times. CDR3 region: CAISDRGDVAETRFSPYEQYF. The CDR3 nucleotides read TGTGCCATCAGTGACCGGGGGGACGTAGCGGAAACTCGCTTTTCACCCTACGAGCAGTACTTC. The chain is built from TRBV10-3 and TRBJ2-7; 7 nucleotides match TRBD2. The CDR3 runs to 21 residues. The germline gives CDR1 ENHRY, CDR2 SYGVKD. J gave up 2 bases and V 3 bases, and 25 bases lay outside the gene matches.

Ten or more counts support this clonotype. As DNA, the CDR3 is TGTGCCAGCAGTTTAATGGTAGCGGGAGGGCCTATTGAGCAGTTCTTC. Its protein is CASSLMVAGGPIEQFF. The V gene is TRBV27, the J gene TRBJ2-1, with 11 nucleotides matching TRBD2. In germline, CDR1 is MNHEY, CDR2 SMNVEV (reference sequence). V lost 2 bases and J lost 9; bases outside the gene matches: 9. The CDR3 is made up of 16 amino acids.

This clonotype was detected ten times or more. The chain links TRBV7-2 to TRBJ2-1; a possible D gene is TRBD1 (5 bases). CDR3 length: 18 amino acids. Germline values: CDR1 SGHTA, CDR2 FQGNSA. V was cut by 2 bases and J by 7 bases, with 24 bases left in between. The CDR3 bases are TGTGCCAGCAGCTTACTTGGGGCGCTCGTCCTAAACGCGAATGAGCAGTTCTTC. Its protein product is CASSLLGALVLNANEQFF.

The chain couples TRBV6-1 to TRBJ1-2; weak D call: TRBD1 (6 bases). The CDR3 length is 14 residues. Between the trimmed V and J ends, which lost 6 bases and 4 bases, there was a span of 15 bases. The germline V gene encodes CDR1 MNHNS and CDR2 SASEGT. The CDR3 bases are TGTGCCAGCAGGGGGACGGGGGGCGGCTATGGCTACACCTTC. Amino acids: CASRGTGGGYGYTF.

In its sample, this clonotype was seen many times. This chain joins TRBV28 and TRBJ1-5; D not certain. Germline V lookup: CDR1 MDHEN, CDR2 SYDVKM. V lost 1 base and J 4 bases, leaving 11 bases between the germline ends. The CDR3 runs to 15 residues. The chain's CDR3 is CASSLSRRQNQPQHF. CDR3 sequence (DNA): TGTGCCAGCAGTTTATCTAGGCGGCAGAATCAGCCCCAGCATTTT.

This clonotype was counted at least ten times. This chain uses TRBV5-4 with TRBJ1-2; D call uncertain. CDR1 and CDR2 (germline): SGHNT, YYREEE (reference sequence). The V end lost 3 bases, the J end lost 4 bases, and 10 bases lay between the germline ends. The CDR3 totals 13 residues. The CDR3 loop is CASSWAGSYGYTF. CDR3 DNA: TGTGCCAGCAGCTGGGCCGGAAGCTATGGCTACACCTTC.

This clonotype was found many times. The V call is TRBV6-1, the J call TRBJ1-3, with a weak D call TRBD1 (6 bases). Germline CDR1 is MNHNS and CDR2 is SASEGT. The V end was cut by 5 bases, the J end by 0 bases, with 14 bases between. The CDR3 covers 16 residues. This chain's CDR3 is CASSSTGASSGNTIYF. The CDR3 nucleotides read TGTGCCAGCAGTTCGACAGGTGCCTCCTCTGGAAACACCATATATTTT.